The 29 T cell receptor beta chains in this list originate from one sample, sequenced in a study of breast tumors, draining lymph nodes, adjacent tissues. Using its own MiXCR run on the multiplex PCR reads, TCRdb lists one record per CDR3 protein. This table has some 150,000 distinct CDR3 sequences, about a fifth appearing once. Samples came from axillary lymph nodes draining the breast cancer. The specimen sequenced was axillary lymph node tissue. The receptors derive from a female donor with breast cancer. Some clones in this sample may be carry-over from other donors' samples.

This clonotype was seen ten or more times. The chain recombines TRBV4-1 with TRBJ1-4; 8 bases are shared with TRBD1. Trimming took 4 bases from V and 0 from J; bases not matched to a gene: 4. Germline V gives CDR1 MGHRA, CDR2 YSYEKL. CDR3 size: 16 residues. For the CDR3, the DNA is TGCGCCAGCAGCCCGACAGGGGCTGCAACTAATGAAAAACTGTTTTTT. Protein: CASSPTGAATNEKLFF.

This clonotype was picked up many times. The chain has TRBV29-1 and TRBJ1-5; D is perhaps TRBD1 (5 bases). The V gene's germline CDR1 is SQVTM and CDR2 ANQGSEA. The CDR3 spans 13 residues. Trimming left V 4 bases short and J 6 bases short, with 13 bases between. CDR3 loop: CSVADSFSQPQHF. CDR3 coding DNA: TGCAGCGTTGCTGACAGCTTCAGTCAGCCCCAGCATTTT.

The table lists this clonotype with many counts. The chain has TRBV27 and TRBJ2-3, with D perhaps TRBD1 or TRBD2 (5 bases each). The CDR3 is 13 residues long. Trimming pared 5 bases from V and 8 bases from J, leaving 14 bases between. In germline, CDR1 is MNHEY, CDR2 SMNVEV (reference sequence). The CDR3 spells CASSPQGVGTQYF. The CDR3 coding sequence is TGTGCCAGCAGTCCCCAGGGAGTAGGTACGCAGTATTTT.

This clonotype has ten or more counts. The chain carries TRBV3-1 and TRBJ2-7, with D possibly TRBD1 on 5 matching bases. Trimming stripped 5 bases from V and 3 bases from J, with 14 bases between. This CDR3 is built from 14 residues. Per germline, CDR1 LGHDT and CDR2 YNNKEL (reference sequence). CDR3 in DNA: TGTGCCAGCAGCAAAGGGGTGGTGGTCTACGAGCAGTACTTC. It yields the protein CASSKGVVVYEQYF.

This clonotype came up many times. The CDR3 bases are TGCAGTGCTAGAGGAAACAGCTACGAGCAGTACTTC. This codes for CSARGNSYEQYF. The chain recombines TRBV20-1 with TRBJ2-7; D is undetermined. Germline V gene lookup returns CDR1 DFQATT and CDR2 SNEGSKA (reference sequence). The CDR3 extends over 12 amino acids. V lost 1 base, J lost 3 bases, and 7 bases lay in between.

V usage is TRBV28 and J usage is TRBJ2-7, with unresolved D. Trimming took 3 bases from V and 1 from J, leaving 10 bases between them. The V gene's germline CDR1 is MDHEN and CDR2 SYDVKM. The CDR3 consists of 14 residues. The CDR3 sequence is CASSFPGRSYEQYF. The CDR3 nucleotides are TGTGCCAGCAGTTTCCCTGGACGGTCCTACGAGCAGTACTTC.

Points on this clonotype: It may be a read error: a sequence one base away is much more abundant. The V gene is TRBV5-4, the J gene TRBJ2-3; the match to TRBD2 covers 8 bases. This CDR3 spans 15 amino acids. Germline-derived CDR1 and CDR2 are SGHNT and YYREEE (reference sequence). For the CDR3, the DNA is TGTGCCAGCAGCTTACTAGCGGATAGCACAGATGCGCAGTATTTT. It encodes CASSLLADSTDAQYF.

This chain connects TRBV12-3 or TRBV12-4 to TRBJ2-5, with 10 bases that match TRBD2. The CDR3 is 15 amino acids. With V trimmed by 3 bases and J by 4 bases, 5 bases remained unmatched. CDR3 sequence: CASSFLAGAGETQYF. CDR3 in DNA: TGTGCCAGCAGTTTTCTAGCGGGAGCGGGAGAGACCCAGTACTTC.

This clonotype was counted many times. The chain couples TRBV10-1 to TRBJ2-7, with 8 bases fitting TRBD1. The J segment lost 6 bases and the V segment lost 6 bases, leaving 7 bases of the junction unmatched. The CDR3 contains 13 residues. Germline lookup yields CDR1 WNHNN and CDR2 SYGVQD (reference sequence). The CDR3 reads CASRPTGTGEQYF. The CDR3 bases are TGCGCCAGCAGACCCACCGGGACAGGCGAGCAGTACTTC.

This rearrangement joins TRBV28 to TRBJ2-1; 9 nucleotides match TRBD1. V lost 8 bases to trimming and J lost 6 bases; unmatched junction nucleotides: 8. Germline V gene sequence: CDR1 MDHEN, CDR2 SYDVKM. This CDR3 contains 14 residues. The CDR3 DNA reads TGTGCCAGCGGCGGACAGGGGTATGCCAATGAGCAGTTCTTC. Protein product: CASGGQGYANEQFF.

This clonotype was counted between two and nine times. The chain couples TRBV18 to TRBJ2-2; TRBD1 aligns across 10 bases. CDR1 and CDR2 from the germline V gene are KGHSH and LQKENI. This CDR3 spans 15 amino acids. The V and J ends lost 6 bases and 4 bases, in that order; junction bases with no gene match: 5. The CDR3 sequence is CASSPGQGPTGELFF. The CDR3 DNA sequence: TGTGCCAGCTCGCCGGGACAGGGGCCCACCGGGGAGCTGTTTTTT.

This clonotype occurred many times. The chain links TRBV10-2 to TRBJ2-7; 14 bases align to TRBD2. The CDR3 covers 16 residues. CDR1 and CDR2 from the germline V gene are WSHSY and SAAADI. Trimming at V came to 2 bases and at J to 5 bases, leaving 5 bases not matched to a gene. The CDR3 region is CASSEGLAGGSNEQYF. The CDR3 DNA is TGCGCCAGCAGTGAGGGACTAGCGGGAGGTTCCAACGAGCAGTACTTC.

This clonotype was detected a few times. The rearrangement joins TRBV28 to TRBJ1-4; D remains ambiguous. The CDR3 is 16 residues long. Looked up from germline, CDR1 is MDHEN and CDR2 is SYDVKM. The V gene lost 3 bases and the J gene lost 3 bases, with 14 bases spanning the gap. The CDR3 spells CASSFGVRVSNEKLFF. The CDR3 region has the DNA TGTGCCAGCAGTTTTGGGGTTAGGGTCTCTAATGAAAAACTGTTTTTT. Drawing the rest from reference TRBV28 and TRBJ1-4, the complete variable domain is DVKVTQSSRYLVKRTGEKVFLECVQDMDHENMFWYRQDPGLGLRLIYFSYDVKMKEKGDIPEGYSVSREKKERFSLILESASTNQTSMYLCASSFGVRVSNEKLFFGSGTQLSVL.

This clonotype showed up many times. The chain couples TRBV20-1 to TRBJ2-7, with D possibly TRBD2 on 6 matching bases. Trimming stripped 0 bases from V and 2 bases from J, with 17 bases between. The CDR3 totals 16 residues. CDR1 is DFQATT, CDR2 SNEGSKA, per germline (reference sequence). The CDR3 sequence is CSARDRGGERPYEQYF. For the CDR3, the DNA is TGCAGTGCTAGAGATCGAGGAGGGGAAAGGCCCTACGAGCAGTACTTC.

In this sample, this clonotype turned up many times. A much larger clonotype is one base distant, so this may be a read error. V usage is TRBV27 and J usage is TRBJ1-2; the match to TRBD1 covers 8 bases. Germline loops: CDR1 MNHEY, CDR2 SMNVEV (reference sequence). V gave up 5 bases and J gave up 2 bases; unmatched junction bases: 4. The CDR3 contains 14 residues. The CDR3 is CASSPRTGNYGYTF. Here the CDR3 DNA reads TGTGCCAGCAGTCCCCGGACAGGGAACTATGGCTACACCTTC.

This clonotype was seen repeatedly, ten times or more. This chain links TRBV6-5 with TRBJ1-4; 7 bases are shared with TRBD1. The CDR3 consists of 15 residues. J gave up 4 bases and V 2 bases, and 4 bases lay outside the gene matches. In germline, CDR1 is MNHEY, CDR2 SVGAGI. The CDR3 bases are TGTGCCAGCAGTTACGGCGGGACAGATAATGAAAAACTGTTTTTT. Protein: CASSYGGTDNEKLFF.

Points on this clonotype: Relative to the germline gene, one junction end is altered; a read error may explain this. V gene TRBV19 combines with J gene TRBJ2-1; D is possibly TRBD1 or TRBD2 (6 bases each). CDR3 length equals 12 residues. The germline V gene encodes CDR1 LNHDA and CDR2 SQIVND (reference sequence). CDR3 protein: CASSRGVGGQFF. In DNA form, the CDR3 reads TGTGCCAGCAGTAGGGGGGTTGGGGGGCAGTTCTTC.

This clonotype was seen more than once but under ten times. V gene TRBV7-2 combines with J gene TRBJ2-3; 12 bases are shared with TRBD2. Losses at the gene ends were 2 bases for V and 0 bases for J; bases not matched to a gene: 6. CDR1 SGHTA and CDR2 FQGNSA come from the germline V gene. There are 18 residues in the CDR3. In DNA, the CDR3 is TGTGCCAGCAGCTTACGTCTAGCGGGAGGGTATAGCACAGATACGCAGTATTTT. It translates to CASSLRLAGGYSTDTQYF.

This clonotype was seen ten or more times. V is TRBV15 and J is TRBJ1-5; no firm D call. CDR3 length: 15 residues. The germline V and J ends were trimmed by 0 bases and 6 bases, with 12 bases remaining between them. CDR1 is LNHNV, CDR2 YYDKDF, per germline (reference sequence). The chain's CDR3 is CATSRDPGSGQPQHF. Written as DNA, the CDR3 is TGTGCCACCAGCAGAGATCCGGGCTCCGGTCAGCCCCAGCATTTT. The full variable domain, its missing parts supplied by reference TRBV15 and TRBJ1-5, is DAMVIQNPRYQVTQFGKPVTLSCSQTLNHNVMYWYQQKSSQAPKLLFHYYDKDFNNEADTPDNFQSRRPNTSFCFLDIRSPGLGDTAMYLCATSRDPGSGQPQHFGDGTRLSIL.

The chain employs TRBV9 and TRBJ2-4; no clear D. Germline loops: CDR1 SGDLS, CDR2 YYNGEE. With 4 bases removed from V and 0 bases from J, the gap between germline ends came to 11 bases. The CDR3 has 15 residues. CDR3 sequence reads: CASSFLRLAKNIQYF. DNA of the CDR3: TGTGCCAGCAGCTTCCTAAGACTAGCCAAAAACATTCAGTACTTC.

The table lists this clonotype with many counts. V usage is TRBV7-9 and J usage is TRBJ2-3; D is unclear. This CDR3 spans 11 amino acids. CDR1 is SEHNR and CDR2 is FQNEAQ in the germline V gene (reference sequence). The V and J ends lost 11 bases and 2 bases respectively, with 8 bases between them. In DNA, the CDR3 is TGTGCCGGGTTTCACACAGATACGCAGTATTTT. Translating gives CAGFHTDTQYF.

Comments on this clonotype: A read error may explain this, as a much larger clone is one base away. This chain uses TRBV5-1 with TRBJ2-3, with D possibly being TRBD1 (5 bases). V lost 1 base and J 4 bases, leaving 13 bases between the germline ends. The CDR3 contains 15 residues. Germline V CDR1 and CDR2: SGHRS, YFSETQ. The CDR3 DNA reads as TGCGCCAGCAGCTTGCAGACAGAGTGGGCAGATACGCAGTATTTT. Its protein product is CASSLQTEWADTQYF.

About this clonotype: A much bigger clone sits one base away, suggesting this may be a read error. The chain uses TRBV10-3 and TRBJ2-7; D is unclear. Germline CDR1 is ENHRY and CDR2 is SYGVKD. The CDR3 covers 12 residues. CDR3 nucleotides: TGTACCATCAGTACTGAGCCCTACGAGCAGTACTTC. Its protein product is CTISTEPYEQYF.

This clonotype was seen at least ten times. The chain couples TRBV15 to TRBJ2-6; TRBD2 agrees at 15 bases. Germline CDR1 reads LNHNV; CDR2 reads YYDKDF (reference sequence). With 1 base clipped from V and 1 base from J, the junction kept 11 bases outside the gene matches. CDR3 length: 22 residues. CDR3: CATSRAAAGGLAGGSGANVLTF. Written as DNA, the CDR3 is TGTGCCACCAGCAGAGCGGCCGCGGGGGGACTAGCGGGAGGTTCTGGGGCCAACGTCCTGACTTTC.

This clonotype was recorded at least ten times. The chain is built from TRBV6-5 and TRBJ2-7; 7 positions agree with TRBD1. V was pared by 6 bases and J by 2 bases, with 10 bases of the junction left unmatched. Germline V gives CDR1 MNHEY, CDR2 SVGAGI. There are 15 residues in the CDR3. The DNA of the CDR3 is TGTGCCAGCAGCTTGACAGGGAGAGGGACCTACGAGCAGTACTTC. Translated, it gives CASSLTGRGTYEQYF.

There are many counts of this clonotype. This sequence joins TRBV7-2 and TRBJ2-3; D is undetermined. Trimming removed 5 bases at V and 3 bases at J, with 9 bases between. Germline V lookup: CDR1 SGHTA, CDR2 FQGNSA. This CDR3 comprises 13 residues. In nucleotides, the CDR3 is TGTGCCAGCAGCCAGCCCAGTACAGATACGCAGTATTTT. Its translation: CASSQPSTDTQYF.

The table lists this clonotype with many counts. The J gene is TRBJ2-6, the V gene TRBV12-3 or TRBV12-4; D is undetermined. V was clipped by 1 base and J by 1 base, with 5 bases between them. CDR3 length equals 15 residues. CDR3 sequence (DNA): TGTGCCAGCAGTTTAGTAGGGTCTGGGGCCAACGTCCTGACTTTC. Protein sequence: CASSLVGSGANVLTF.

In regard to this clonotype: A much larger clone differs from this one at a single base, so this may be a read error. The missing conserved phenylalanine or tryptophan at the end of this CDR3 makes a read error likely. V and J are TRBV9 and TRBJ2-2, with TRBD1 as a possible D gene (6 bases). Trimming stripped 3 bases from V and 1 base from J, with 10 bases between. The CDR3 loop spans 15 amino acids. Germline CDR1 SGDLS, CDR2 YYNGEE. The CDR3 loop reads CASSAQGLNTGELFV. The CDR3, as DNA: TGTGCCAGCAGCGCACAGGGCCTGAACACCGGGGAGCTGTTTGTT.

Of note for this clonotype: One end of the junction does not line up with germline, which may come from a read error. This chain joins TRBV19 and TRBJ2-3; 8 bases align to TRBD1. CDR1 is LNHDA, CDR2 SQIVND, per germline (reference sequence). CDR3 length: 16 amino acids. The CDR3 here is CASRIGTGLSTDAQYF. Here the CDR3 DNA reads TGTGCCAGTAGGATAGGGACAGGTCTAAGCACAGATGCGCAGTATTTT.